The T cell receptor beta chain described here comes from a study of blood T cell repertoires in COVID-19. Between the trimmed V and J ends, which lost 7 bases and 5 bases, there was a span of 20 bases. The CDR3 spans 15 residues. Germline-derived CDR1 and CDR2 are ENHRY and SYGVKD. Profiled with immunoSEQ multiplex PCR; TCRdb holds only in-frame clones, not every one. The profile shows about 100,000 clones, 88% of them singletons. This chain uses TRBV10-3 with TRBJ1-1; D is perhaps TRBD1 (5 bases). The TCR was taken from an older woman with acute or convalescent COVID-19. The sample comprised peripheral blood. CDR3 sequence reads: CAINSGEGEGTEAFF. The CDR3 bases are TGTGCCATCAATTCCGGTGAAGGGGAGGGGACTGAAGCTTTCTTT.